In its sample, the clone carrying this T cell receptor (beta chain) was seen once. Its antigen is not identified. TCRdb's copy holds only in-frame clones and misses some; the assay was immunoSEQ multiplex PCR. The sample shows 18,000 or so clones, roughly nine tenths of them seen only once. The sample is drawn from a study of T cell responses to AZD1222 COVID-19 vaccine. Study-wide results and limits: Clonal diversity may have been underestimated, and the donors were mostly white British, with more females than males.

Trimming pared 6 bases from V and 8 bases from J, leaving 10 bases between. Germline loops: CDR1 MDHEN, CDR2 SYDVKM. The CDR3 runs to 11 residues. The TCR originated in an adult who received the AZD1222 COVID-19 vaccine. The material sequenced was peripheral blood, taken 28 days after the second AZD1222 dose. The V gene is TRBV28, the J gene TRBJ1-1; D remains ambiguous. The CDR3 protein is CASSSPAEAFF. The DNA for the CDR3 is TGTGCCAGCAGCTCCCCCGCAGAAGCTTTCTTT.